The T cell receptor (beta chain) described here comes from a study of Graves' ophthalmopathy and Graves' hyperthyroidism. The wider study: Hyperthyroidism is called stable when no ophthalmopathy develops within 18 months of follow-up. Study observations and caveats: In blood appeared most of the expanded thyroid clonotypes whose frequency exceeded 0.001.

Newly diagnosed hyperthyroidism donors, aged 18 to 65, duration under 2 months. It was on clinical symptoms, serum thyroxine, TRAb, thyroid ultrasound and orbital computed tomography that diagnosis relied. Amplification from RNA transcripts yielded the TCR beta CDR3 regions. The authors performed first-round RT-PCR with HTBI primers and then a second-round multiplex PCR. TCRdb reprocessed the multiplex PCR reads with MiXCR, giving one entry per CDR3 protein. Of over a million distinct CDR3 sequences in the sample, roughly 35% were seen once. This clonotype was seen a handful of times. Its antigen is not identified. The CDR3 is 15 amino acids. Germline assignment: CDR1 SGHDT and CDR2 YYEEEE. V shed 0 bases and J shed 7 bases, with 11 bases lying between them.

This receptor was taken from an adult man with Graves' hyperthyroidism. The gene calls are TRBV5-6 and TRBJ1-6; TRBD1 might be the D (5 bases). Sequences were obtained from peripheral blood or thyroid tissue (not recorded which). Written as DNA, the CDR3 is TGTGCCAGCAGCTTGGTTGACAGAGAAAATTCACCCCTCCACTTT. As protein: CASSLVDRENSPLHF.